This paragraph reports one T cell receptor (beta chain). The record originates from a study of lymphopenia after photon versus proton radiotherapy. Sequenced by immunoSEQ multiplex PCR; TCRdb stores in-frame clones only, minus some. The table lists about 26,000 clones, approximately 89% of them singletons. V lost 5 bases to trimming and J lost 0 bases, with 17 bases between them. The CDR3 sequence is 16 residues long. Germline-derived CDR1 and CDR2 are SGHVT and SQSDAQ. This receptor was identified in a young man with gastric cancer. The V gene is TRBV7-4, the J gene TRBJ2-7; either TRBD1 or TRBD2 may supply D (5 bases each). The sample was peripheral blood, taken from a patient treated with photon-based radiotherapy. The chain's CDR3 is CASSLKWDGHSYEQYF. CDR3 nucleotides: TGTGCCAGCAGCCTAAAGTGGGACGGCCACTCCTACGAGCAGTACTTC.